The 4 T cell receptor beta chains listed next were all sequenced from one sample in a study of T cell repertoires in cytomegalovirus infection. The antigens of these receptors remain unknown. TCRdb reprocessed the reads with MiXCR, giving one entry per CDR3 protein. Here the sample spans roughly 800,000 distinct CDR3 sequences, 25% to 30% being singletons. The source material was cultured CD8+ T cells from PBMCs, sampled from culture after CMV antigen stimulation. These receptors were obtained from a human donor in good health (CMV status not recorded). Some clones in this sample may be carry-over from other donors' samples.

In this sample, this clonotype turned up many times. The chain has TRBV11-1 and TRBJ2-1; 8 bases fit TRBD2. J lost 3 bases, V lost 3 bases, and 4 bases had no gene match. This CDR3 has 15 amino acids. Germline V CDR1 and CDR2: SGHAT, FQDESV (reference sequence). The CDR3 nucleotides are TGTGCCAGCAGCTTTAGCGGGGCCCTCTACAATGAGCAGTTCTTC. It codes for CASSFSGALYNEQFF.

The chain uses TRBV6-1 and TRBJ2-1; possible D gene TRBD2, 6 bases. The V and J ends lost 1 base and 8 bases respectively, with 15 bases between them. The germline V gene has CDR1 MNHNS and CDR2 SASEGT. The CDR3 has 15 residues. CDR3 sequence reads: CASSEVPGRIDEQFF. The CDR3 DNA sequence: TGTGCCAGCAGTGAAGTGCCAGGGAGGATAGATGAGCAGTTCTTC.

V and J are TRBV6-5 and TRBJ2-5; D could derive from TRBD1 or TRBD2 (5 bases each). CDR3 length equals 14 residues. CDR1 is MNHEY, CDR2 SVGAGI, per germline. V lost 0 bases, J lost 4 bases, and 9 bases lay in between. The CDR3 is CASSYSKRGETQYF. As DNA, the CDR3 is TGTGCCAGCAGTTACTCGAAGAGGGGAGAGACCCAGTACTTC.

The V call is TRBV19, the J call TRBJ1-5, with D maybe TRBD1 (5 bases). Germline V gene data show CDR1 as LNHDA and CDR2 as SQIVND (reference sequence). With 3 bases removed from V and 9 bases from J, the gap between germline ends came to 12 bases. The CDR3 has 13 residues. The CDR3 protein is CASSIGAGRPQHF. The CDR3 DNA is TGTGCCAGTAGTATCGGGGCGGGGAGGCCCCAGCATTTT.